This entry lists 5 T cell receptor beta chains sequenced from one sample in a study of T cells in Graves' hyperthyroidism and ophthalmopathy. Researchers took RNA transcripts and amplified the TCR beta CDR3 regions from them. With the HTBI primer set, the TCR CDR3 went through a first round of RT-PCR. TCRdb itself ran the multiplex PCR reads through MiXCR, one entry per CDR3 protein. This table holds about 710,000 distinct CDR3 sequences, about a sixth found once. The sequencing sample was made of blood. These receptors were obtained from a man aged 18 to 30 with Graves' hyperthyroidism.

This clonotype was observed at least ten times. The CDR3 sequence is CATSDLRTGRERTLDTQYF. The CDR3 DNA follows: TGTGCCACCAGTGATTTGAGGACAGGGCGGGAACGCACCTTGGATACGCAGTATTTT. The chain recombines TRBV24-1 with TRBJ2-3; the match to TRBD1 covers 8 bases. Germline V gene sequence: CDR1 KGHDR, CDR2 SFDVKD. The ends lost 0 bases at V and 6 bases at J; junction bases unmatched: 16. The CDR3 is 19 amino acids.

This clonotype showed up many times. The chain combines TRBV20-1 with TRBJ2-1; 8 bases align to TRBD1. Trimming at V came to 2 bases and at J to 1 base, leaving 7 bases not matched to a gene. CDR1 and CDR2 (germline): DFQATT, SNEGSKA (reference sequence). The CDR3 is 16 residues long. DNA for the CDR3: TGCAGTGCTAGACAACACCGGGACAGGTCCTACAATGAGCAGTTCTTC. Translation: CSARQHRDRSYNEQFF.

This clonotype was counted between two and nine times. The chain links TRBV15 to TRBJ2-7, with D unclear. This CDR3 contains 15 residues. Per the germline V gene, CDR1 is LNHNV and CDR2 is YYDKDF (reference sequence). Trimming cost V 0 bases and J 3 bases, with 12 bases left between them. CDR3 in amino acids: CATSREDLPDYEQYF. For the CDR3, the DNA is TGTGCCACCAGCAGAGAAGACTTGCCCGACTACGAGCAGTACTTC.

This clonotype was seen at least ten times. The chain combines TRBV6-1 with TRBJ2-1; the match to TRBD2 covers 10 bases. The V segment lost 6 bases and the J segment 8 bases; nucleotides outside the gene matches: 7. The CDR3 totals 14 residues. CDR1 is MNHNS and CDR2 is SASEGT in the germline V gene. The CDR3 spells CASRAGGAWDEQFF. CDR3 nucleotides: TGTGCCAGCAGAGCGGGAGGGGCCTGGGATGAGCAGTTCTTC.

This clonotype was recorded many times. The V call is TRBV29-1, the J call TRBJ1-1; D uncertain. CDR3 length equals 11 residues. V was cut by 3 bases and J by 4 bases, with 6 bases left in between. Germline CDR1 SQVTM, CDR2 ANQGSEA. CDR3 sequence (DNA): TGCAGCGTTGATATAAGCACTGAAGCTTTCTTT. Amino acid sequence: CSVDISTEAFF. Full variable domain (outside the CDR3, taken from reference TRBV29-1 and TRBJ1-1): SAVISQKPSRDICQRGTSLTIQCQVDSQVTMMFWYRQQPGQSLTLIATANQGSEATYESGFVIDKFPISRPNLTFSTLTVSNMSPEDSSIYLCSVDISTEAFFGQGTRLTVV.